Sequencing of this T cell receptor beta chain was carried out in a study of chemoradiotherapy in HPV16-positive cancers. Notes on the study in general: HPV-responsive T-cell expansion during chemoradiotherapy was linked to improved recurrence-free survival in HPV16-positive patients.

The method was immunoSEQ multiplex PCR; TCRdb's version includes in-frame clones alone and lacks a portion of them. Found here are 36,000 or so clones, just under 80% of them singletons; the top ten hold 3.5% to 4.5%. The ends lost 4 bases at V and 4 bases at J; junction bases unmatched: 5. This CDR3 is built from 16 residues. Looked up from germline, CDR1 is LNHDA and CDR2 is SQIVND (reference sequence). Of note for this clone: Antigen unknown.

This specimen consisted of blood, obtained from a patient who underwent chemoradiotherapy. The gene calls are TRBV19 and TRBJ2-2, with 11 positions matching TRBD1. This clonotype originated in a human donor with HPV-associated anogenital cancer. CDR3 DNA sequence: TGTGCCAGTAGTACCGGACAGGGGGCAGTCACCGGGGAGCTGTTTTTT. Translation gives CASSTGQGAVTGELFF.